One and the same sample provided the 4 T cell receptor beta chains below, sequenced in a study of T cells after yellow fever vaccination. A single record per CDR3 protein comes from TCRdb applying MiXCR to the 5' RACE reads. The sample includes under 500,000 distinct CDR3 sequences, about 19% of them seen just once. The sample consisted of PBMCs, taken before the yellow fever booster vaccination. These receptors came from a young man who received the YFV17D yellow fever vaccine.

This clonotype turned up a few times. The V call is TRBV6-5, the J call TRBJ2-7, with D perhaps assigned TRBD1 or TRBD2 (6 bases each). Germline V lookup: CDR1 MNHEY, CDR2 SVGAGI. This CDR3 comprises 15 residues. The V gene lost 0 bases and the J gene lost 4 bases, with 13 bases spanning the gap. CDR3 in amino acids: CASSYSTGRFYEQYF. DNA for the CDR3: TGTGCCAGCAGTTACTCAACAGGGAGGTTTTACGAGCAGTACTTC.

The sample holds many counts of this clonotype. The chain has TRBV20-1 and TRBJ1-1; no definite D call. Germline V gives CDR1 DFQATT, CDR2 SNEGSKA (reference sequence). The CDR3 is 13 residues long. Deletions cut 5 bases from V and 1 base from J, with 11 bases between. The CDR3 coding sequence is TGCAGTGCTCCCGCCCGGGCGAACACTGAAGCTTTCTTT. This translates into CSAPARANTEAFF.

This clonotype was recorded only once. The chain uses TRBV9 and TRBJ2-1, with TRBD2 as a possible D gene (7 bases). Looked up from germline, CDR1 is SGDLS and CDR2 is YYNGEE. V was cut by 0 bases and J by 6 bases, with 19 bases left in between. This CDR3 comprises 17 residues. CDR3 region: CASSVGGGAGPINEQFF. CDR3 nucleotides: TGTGCCAGCAGCGTAGGAGGGGGAGCGGGGCCCATCAATGAGCAGTTCTTC.

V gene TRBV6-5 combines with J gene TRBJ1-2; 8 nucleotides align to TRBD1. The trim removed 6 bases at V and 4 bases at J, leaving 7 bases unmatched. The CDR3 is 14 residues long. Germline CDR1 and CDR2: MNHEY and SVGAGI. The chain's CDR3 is CASSPFTGGYGYTF. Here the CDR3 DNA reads TGTGCCAGCAGCCCCTTCACAGGGGGCTATGGCTACACCTTC.